This TCR beta chain was retrieved from a study of control samples from healthy donors and cancer patients. Only in-frame clones appear in the TCRdb table, and some are missing; sequencing was by immunoSEQ multiplex PCR. The table lists more than 110,000 clones, around 90% of them singletons. V lost 5 bases, J lost 3 bases, and 5 bases lay in between. CDR3 length: 12 residues. Germline V lookup: CDR1 SEHNR, CDR2 FQNEAQ (reference sequence). Sequenced: blood. This TCR came from a young man in good health. V is TRBV7-9 and J is TRBJ1-3; D unresolved. The CDR3 loop reads CASSMDGNTIYF. CDR3 nucleotides: TGTGCCAGCAGCATGGATGGAAACACCATATATTTT.